The 9 T cell receptor beta chains in this list originate from one sample, sequenced in a study of blood T cell repertoires in COVID-19. The method was immunoSEQ multiplex PCR; TCRdb's version includes in-frame clones alone and lacks a portion of them. Here the sample spans some 90,000 clones, roughly 89% being singletons. The source material was peripheral blood. The receptors stem from a woman older than 75 with active COVID-19.

The gene calls are TRBV18 and TRBJ1-3; tentatively, D is TRBD1 (6 bases). Germline V gene data show CDR1 as KGHSH and CDR2 as LQKENI. The CDR3 has 16 amino acids. V lost 3 bases and J 0 bases, leaving 12 bases between the germline ends. The CDR3 loop is CASSPSIGGSGNTIYF. The DNA of the CDR3 is TGTGCCAGCTCACCCTCCATAGGGGGCTCTGGAAACACCATATATTTT.

Written as DNA, the CDR3 is TGTGCCAGTAGTAAGACAGCTAACTATGGCTACACCTTC. Translated, it gives CASSKTANYGYTF. The genes are TRBV19 and TRBJ1-2, with D perhaps TRBD1 (5 bases). The length of the CDR3 is 13 residues. Germline loops: CDR1 LNHDA, CDR2 SQIVND (reference sequence). Deletions cut 4 bases from V and 0 bases from J, with 6 bases between.

The chain couples TRBV5-8 to TRBJ2-4; D not certain. V was shortened by 0 bases and J by 0 bases, with 10 bases between the two germline ends. This CDR3 has 16 amino acids. Germline CDR1 is SGHTS and CDR2 is YDEGEE. CDR3 nucleotides: TGTGCCAGCAGCTTGGCAGGCGTCATAGCCAAAAACATTCAGTACTTC. Its translation is CASSLAGVIAKNIQYF.

In its sample, this clone was seen once. The genes are TRBV5-1 and TRBJ2-5; maybe TRBD2 (5 bases). The CDR3 consists of 14 residues. V lost 4 bases and J lost 5, with 15 bases in between. CDR1 is SGHRS, CDR2 YFSETQ, per germline. The CDR3 region is CASSPLGSRETQYF. The CDR3 DNA is TGCGCCAGCAGCCCTTTAGGGAGTCGGGAGACCCAGTACTTC.

The V call is TRBV20-1, the J call TRBJ2-1; the D gene is possibly TRBD1 (5 bases). Germline V lookup: CDR1 DFQATT, CDR2 SNEGSKA (reference sequence). Trimming shortened V by 3 bases and J by 1 base, and 16 bases separated the two germline ends. The CDR3 spans 16 residues. CDR3: CSASRQGSQSYNEQFF. CDR3 sequence (DNA): TGCAGTGCTAGTCGGCAGGGCTCCCAATCCTACAATGAGCAGTTCTTC.

This chain uses TRBV6-2 or TRBV6-3 with TRBJ2-1, with 8 bases that match TRBD2. V lost 5 bases to trimming and J lost 9 bases; unmatched junction nucleotides: 12. The CDR3 is 15 amino acids. From germline, CDR1 is MNHEY and CDR2 SVGEGT. The CDR3 is CASSPPGLAAIEQFF. The CDR3 DNA reads TGTGCCAGCAGTCCGCCAGGACTAGCAGCAATTGAGCAGTTCTTC.

This clone appeared a few times. The chain carries TRBV29-1 and TRBJ1-2, with 10 bases aligning to TRBD1. The J segment lost 5 bases and the V segment lost 6 bases, leaving 12 bases of the junction unmatched. The length of the CDR3 is 15 residues. The germline V gene has CDR1 SQVTM and CDR2 ANQGSEA. The CDR3 spells CSVGRRDRGRYGYTF. CDR3 sequence (DNA): TGCAGCGTCGGGAGAAGGGACAGGGGAAGGTATGGCTACACCTTC.

V usage is TRBV24-1 and J usage is TRBJ2-2; 9 positions match TRBD1. V was pared by 3 bases and J by 3 bases, with 7 bases of the junction left unmatched. CDR1 is KGHDR, CDR2 SFDVKD, per germline. The CDR3 is 17 amino acids. The CDR3 DNA sequence: TGTGCCACCAGTGATATTACCGGGACAGGGTACACCGGGGAGCTGTTTTTT. Protein: CATSDITGTGYTGELFF.

This chain joins TRBV7-3 and TRBJ1-1; no reliable D call. V lost 2 bases and J lost 3, with 7 bases in between. Germline values: CDR1 SGHTA, CDR2 FQGTGA. The CDR3 consists of 13 residues. CDR3 sequence reads: CASSLEGHTEAFF. CDR3 in DNA: TGTGCCAGCAGCTTAGAGGGTCACACTGAAGCTTTCTTT.